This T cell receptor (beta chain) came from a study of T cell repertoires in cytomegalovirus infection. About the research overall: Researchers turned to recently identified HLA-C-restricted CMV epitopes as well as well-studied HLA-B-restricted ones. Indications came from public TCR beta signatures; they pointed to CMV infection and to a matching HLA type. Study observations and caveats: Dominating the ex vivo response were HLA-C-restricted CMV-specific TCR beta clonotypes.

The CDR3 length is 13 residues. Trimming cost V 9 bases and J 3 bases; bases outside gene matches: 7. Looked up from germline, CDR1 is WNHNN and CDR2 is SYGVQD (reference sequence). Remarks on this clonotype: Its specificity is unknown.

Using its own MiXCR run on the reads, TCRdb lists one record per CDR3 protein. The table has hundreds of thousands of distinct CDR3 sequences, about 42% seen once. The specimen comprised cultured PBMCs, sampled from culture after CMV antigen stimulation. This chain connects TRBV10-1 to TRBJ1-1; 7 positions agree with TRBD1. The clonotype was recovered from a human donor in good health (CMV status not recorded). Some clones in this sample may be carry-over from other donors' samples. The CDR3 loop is CARDDRVDTEAFF. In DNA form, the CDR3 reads TGCGCCAGGGACGACAGGGTAGACACTGAAGCTTTCTTT.